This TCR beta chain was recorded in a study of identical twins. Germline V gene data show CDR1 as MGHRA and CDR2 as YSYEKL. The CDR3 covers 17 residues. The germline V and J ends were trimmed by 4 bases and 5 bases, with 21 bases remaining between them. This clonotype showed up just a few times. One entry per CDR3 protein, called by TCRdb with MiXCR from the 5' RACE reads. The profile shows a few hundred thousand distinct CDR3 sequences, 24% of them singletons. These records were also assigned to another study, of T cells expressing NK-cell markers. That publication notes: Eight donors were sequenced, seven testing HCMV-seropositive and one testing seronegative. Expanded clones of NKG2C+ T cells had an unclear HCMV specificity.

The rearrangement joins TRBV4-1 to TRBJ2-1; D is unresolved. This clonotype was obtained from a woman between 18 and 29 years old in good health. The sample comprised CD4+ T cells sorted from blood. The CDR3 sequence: CASSRPHTTSQDNEQFF. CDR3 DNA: TGCGCCAGCAGCCGACCTCACACAACCAGCCAAGACAATGAGCAGTTCTTC.